These 5 T cell receptor beta chains share one sample of origin, sequenced in a study of blood T cell repertoires in COVID-19. Clones were read by immunoSEQ multiplex PCR, and TCRdb kept only the in-frame ones, dropping some. The sample holds approximately 210,000 clones, less than 85% seen once. The specimen sequenced was peripheral blood. The source of these receptors is a woman in her 70s with active or convalescent COVID-19.

The V call is TRBV7-2, the J call TRBJ1-3; 7 nucleotides match TRBD1. CDR3 size: 14 residues. Germline V gives CDR1 SGHTA, CDR2 FQGNSA. Trimming at V came to 3 bases and at J to 4 bases, leaving 3 bases not matched to a gene. CDR3 sequence (DNA): TGTGCCAGCAGCTTCCTACAGGGGGGAAACACCATATATTTT. Translation: CASSFLQGGNTIYF.

This chain links TRBV4-1 with TRBJ1-6; 7 bases line up with TRBD1. CDR3 size: 15 residues. V gave up 3 bases and J gave up 8 bases; unmatched junction bases: 7. CDR1 and CDR2 (germline): MGHRA, YSYEKL. CDR3 in DNA: TGCGCCAGCAGCCAGCCGGGACAGCAACATTCACCCCTCCACTTT. Protein: CASSQPGQQHSPLHF.

This clone was seen only a few times. This sample also contains other DNA sequences that code for the same CDR3. The V and J genes are TRBV10-3 and TRBJ1-3; D is unclear. V was pared by 4 bases and J by 2 bases, with 6 bases between. Germline V gene data show CDR1 as ENHRY and CDR2 as SYGVKD. CDR3 length equals 13 residues. The CDR3 loop reads CAISAGAGNTIYF. As DNA, the CDR3 is TGTGCCATCAGTGCTGGAGCTGGAAACACCATATATTTT.

This chain joins TRBV4-1 and TRBJ2-4; 7 nucleotides align to TRBD2. Germline V gives CDR1 MGHRA, CDR2 YSYEKL. There are 17 residues in the CDR3. V lost 4 bases to trimming and J lost 0 bases; unmatched junction nucleotides: 9. DNA of the CDR3: TGCGCCAGCAGCCTCTCGGCGGGGGAAATAGCCAAAAACATTCAGTACTTC. Translating it yields CASSLSAGEIAKNIQYF.

The rearrangement links TRBV6-6 to TRBJ2-2; TRBD1 matches 10 bases. Germline trimming cut 6 bases from V and 4 bases from J; bases unmatched to any gene: 5. The germline CDR1 and CDR2 sequences are MNHNY and SVGAGI (reference sequence). This CDR3 spans 15 amino acids. The CDR3 coding sequence is TGTGCCAGCAGCCCCCGGGACAGGGGCACCGGGGAGCTGTTTTTT. This codes for CASSPRDRGTGELFF.